A selection of T cell receptor beta chains follows, all from one sample in a study of blood T cell repertoires in COVID-19. Repertoires were generated with immunoSEQ multiplex PCR, while TCRdb's copy carries only in-frame clones and drops some. The sample lists 250,000 to 400,000 clones; around 85% were seen once. The specimen was PBMCs or T cells enriched from blood (not recorded which). The receptors come from a woman in her 30s who had been exposed to COVID-19. Each CDR3 is given with its conserved first and last residue. Each record gives: V gene, D gene, clone size, J gene, CDR3 DNA, CDR3 protein. The D gene is left open where the match is weak. Clone sizes are given selectively: once, few, many, or a class where the clone is expanded.

TRBV27,.,.,TRBJ2-3,TGTGCCAGCAGCAGACTTATGGTACTAGCTGAAGCTAGCACAGATACGCAGTATTTT,CASSRLMVLAEASTDTQYF
TRBV9,.,.,TRBJ1-6,TGTGCCAGCAGCGTGGCCGGGAATGATTCACCCCTCCACTTT,CASSVAGNDSPLHF
TRBV5-4,.,.,TRBJ1-1,TGTGCCAGCAGCTTGGCGCGGTCGGCGTCTGAGGCTTTCTTT,CASSLARSASEAFF
TRBV29-1,.,.,TRBJ1-1,TGCAGCGTTGATACCCGGATAGTTCAAACAGGAACTGAAGCTTTCTTT,CSVDTRIVQTGTEAFF
TRBV28,.,.,TRBJ1-6,TGTGCCAGCAGCATGCGGGAGGGGGAGACTTCACCCCTCCACTTT,CASSMREGETSPLHF
TRBV28,TRBD1,.,TRBJ1-2,TGTGCCAGCAGTCCAGACGGACAGGTAGCAAGATATGGCTACACCTTC,CASSPDGQVARYGYTF
TRBV28,.,once,TRBJ2-7,TGTGCCAGCAGTTTAGAGGGATACGAGCAGTACTTC,CASSLEGYEQYF
TRBV4-3,TRBD2,.,TRBJ2-7,TGCGCCAGCAGCCAAGACGATAGCGGGGGGAACGAGCAGTACTTC,CASSQDDSGGNEQYF
TRBV28,TRBD1,.,TRBJ2-7,TGTGCCAGCAGTGGGACAGGCGATAGCTCCTACGAGCAGTACTTC,CASSGTGDSSYEQYF
TRBV4-2,.,.,TRBJ2-5,TGTGCCAGCAGCCCAGGTCCGCAAGAGACCCAGTACTTC,CASSPGPQETQYF
TRBV6-5,.,.,TRBJ1-2,TGTGCCAGCAATCAGAGGGACTATGGCTACACCTTC,CASNQRDYGYTF